The next 21 T cell receptor beta chains were all read from a single sample in a study of regulatory T cells in long-lasting Graves disease. This sample's time point: newly diagnosed GD, antithyroid drugs for less than 3 months. Extracted RNA from PBMCs served as the source of the TCR library. For TCR beta, libraries came from iRepertoire HTBI primers and Arm-PCR of CDR3 regions. Via MiXCR, TCRdb re-called the multiplex PCR reads, giving one row per CDR3 protein. The data contain 400,000 to 500,000 distinct CDR3 sequences, roughly 15% of them singletons. A further study also used this sample, focusing on T cells in Graves' hyperthyroidism and ophthalmopathy.

Specimen: peripheral blood mononuclear cells (PBMCs), collected at new diagnosis, from a patient treated with antithyroid drugs. The receptors stem from a woman aged 45-65 years with Graves disease.

This clonotype showed up many times. The V call is TRBV2, the J call TRBJ1-2; the match to TRBD1 covers 8 bases. Germline-derived CDR1 and CDR2 are SNHLY and FYNNEI. V lost 2 bases, J lost 4 bases, and 9 bases stayed unmatched. CDR3 length: 16 amino acids. CDR3 nucleotide sequence: TGTGCCAGCAGTGAAAAAGGACAGGGAACGGGCTATGGCTACACCTTC. Its protein is CASSEKGQGTGYGYTF.

As for this clonotype: Possible read error: a much larger clone is one base away. This chain uses TRBV28 with TRBJ1-6; the match to TRBD1 covers 8 bases. Germline V CDR1 and CDR2: MDHEN, SYDVKM. The V segment lost 5 bases and the J segment 8 bases; nucleotides outside the gene matches: 8. The CDR3 loop spans 15 amino acids. This CDR3 reads CASSLGQGRDSPLHF. In DNA form, the CDR3 reads TGTGCCAGCAGTCTAGGACAGGGACGTGATTCACCCCTCCACTTT.

The table lists this clonotype with a few counts. This chain links TRBV7-2 with TRBJ1-3, with a possible D match to TRBD1 (6 bases). CDR3 length equals 14 residues. Germline CDR1 and CDR2: SGHTA and FQGNSA. V was clipped by 5 bases and J by 0 bases, with 8 bases between them. The CDR3 DNA reads as TGTGCCAGCAGCAAGGACAGCTCTGGAAACACCATATATTTT. Its translation is CASSKDSSGNTIYF.

This clonotype has more than one count but fewer than ten. The chain employs TRBV28 and TRBJ2-3; the D gene is possibly TRBD2 (5 bases). The CDR3 has 16 residues. The germline gives CDR1 MDHEN, CDR2 SYDVKM. V lost 4 bases, J lost 1 base, and 15 bases lay in between. The DNA of the CDR3 is TGTGCCAGCAGTTCGGGGAGCGAGACGGGCACAGATACGCAGTATTTT. The encoded protein is CASSSGSETGTDTQYF.

This clonotype was recorded at least ten times. The V and J genes are TRBV7-3 and TRBJ2-5; 10 bases match TRBD2. With 5 bases clipped from V and 7 bases from J, the junction kept 13 bases outside the gene matches. The V gene's germline CDR1 is SGHTA and CDR2 FQGTGA. This CDR3 is 16 amino acids long. CDR3 amino acids: CASSPTPLAGVGTQYF. The DNA for the CDR3 is TGTGCCAGCAGCCCCACCCCGCTAGCGGGAGTGGGGACCCAGTACTTC.

This clonotype was detected a few times. With only one base between it and a far larger clone, this is likely a read error. The genes are TRBV5-5 and TRBJ2-1; the D call may be TRBD1 or TRBD2 (5 bases each). V gave up 2 bases and J gave up 6 bases, with 12 bases separating them. The germline V gene has CDR1 SGHKS and CDR2 YYEKEE (reference sequence). The CDR3 loop spans 14 amino acids. CDR3 loop: CASSLIRDVNEQFF. In DNA, the CDR3 is TGTGCCAGCAGCTTAATACGGGACGTCAATGAGCAGTTCTTC.

The chain carries TRBV27 and TRBJ2-1, with 9 bases identical to TRBD2. CDR3 length: 17 amino acids. Germline V CDR1 and CDR2: MNHEY, SMNVEV (reference sequence). V was clipped by 7 bases and J by 10 bases; unmatched bases: 20. As DNA, the CDR3 is TGTGCCAGCACGCCCTTAGGACTAGCGCGGGAGAGGAGGGAGCAGTTCTTC. Translation: CASTPLGLARERREQFF.

Ten or more counts support this clonotype. The V call is TRBV5-1, the J call TRBJ2-7; the D is unclear. CDR3 length: 15 amino acids. The germline V gene encodes CDR1 SGHRS and CDR2 YFSETQ. With 0 bases removed from V and 0 bases from J, the gap between germline ends came to 10 bases. The CDR3 nucleotides are TGCGCCAGCAGCTTGGATCCCGGATACTCCTACGAGCAGTACTTC. It specifies CASSLDPGYSYEQYF.

This clonotype has ten or more counts. This chain uses TRBV6-1 with TRBJ2-1; 9 bases align to TRBD2. V shed 2 bases and J 3 bases; nucleotides not matched to a gene: 2. Looked up from germline, CDR1 is MNHNS and CDR2 is SASEGT. This CDR3 contains 15 residues. The CDR3 sequence is CASSELAGHYNEQFF. DNA for the CDR3: TGTGCCAGCAGTGAACTAGCGGGACACTACAATGAGCAGTTCTTC.

Regarding this clonotype: Since a much larger clone is just one base distant, this may be a read error. The chain has TRBV11-2 and TRBJ2-7, with D possibly TRBD2 on 5 matching bases. The length of the CDR3 is 15 residues. Trimming shortened V by 1 base and J by 3 bases, and 13 bases separated the two germline ends. Germline-derived CDR1 and CDR2 are SGHAT and FQNNGV. In DNA form, the CDR3 reads TGTGCCAGCAGCTTAGGCGGAACGGACTTCTACGAGCAGTACTTC. Translated: CASSLGGTDFYEQYF.

Ten or more counts support this clonotype. The junction does not match germline at one end; this may be a read error. V gene TRBV28 combines with J gene TRBJ2-7; 7 nucleotides agree with TRBD1. There are 13 residues in the CDR3. Germline CDR1 is MDHEN and CDR2 is SYDVKM. CDR3 DNA sequence: TGCGCAGCCCATCGTACAGGGGTGTACGAGCAGTACTTC. It yields the protein CAAHRTGVYEQYF.

This clonotype occurred many times. The V call is TRBV10-3, the J call TRBJ2-7; TRBD1 matches 7 bases. The germline V gene has CDR1 ENHRY and CDR2 SYGVKD. The CDR3 extends over 14 amino acids. The junction had 8 bases not matched to a gene; V was cut back by 6 bases and J by 3 bases. CDR3 DNA: TGTGCCATCAGCTGGGGGACAGTAGACTACGAGCAGTACTTC. It is translated as CAISWGTVDYEQYF.

The V gene is TRBV30, the J gene TRBJ2-4, with D maybe TRBD2 (5 bases). The V gene lost 0 bases and the J gene lost 1 base, with 10 bases spanning the gap. Per the germline V gene, CDR1 is GTSNPN and CDR2 is SVGIG (reference sequence). The CDR3 extends over 15 amino acids. The CDR3 nucleotides read TGTGCCTGGAGTGTTGTACAGCGGGCCAAAAACATTCAGTACTTC. The encoded protein is CAWSVVQRAKNIQYF.

This clonotype was picked up many times. This sequence joins TRBV6-1 and TRBJ1-5; no clear D. The CDR3 contains 12 residues. The V and J ends lost 5 bases and 7 bases respectively, with 9 bases between them. The germline V gene encodes CDR1 MNHNS and CDR2 SASEGT. CDR3 sequence: CASSNLRQPQHF. CDR3 sequence (DNA): TGTGCCAGCAGTAACCTTAGGCAGCCCCAGCATTTT.

In its sample, this clonotype was seen many times. The genes are TRBV18 and TRBJ2-7; the D is unclear. From germline, CDR1 is KGHSH and CDR2 LQKENI. This CDR3 contains 12 residues. Trimming pared 5 bases from V and 2 bases from J, leaving 7 bases between. The CDR3 spells CASSTDAYEQYF. The CDR3 DNA sequence: TGTGCCAGCTCAACAGACGCCTACGAGCAGTACTTC.

The V gene is TRBV10-3, the J gene TRBJ2-1; no definite D call. The V end was cut by 0 bases, the J end by 7 bases, with 4 bases between. The length of the CDR3 is 12 residues. Per the germline V gene, CDR1 is ENHRY and CDR2 is SYGVKD. CDR3 region: CAISESQNEQFF. CDR3 in DNA: TGTGCCATCAGTGAGTCGCAGAATGAGCAGTTCTTC.

This clonotype was counted ten times or more. The rearrangement uses TRBV2 and TRBJ1-4; TRBD1 matches 12 bases. The germline CDR1 and CDR2 sequences are SNHLY and FYNNEI. The V and J ends lost 4 bases and 13 bases, in that order; junction bases with no gene match: 10. The CDR3 runs to 15 residues. This CDR3 is CASSVVGQGAAGLFF. CDR3 sequence (DNA): TGTGCCAGCAGTGTTGTGGGACAGGGGGCGGCAGGACTGTTTTTT.

This clonotype has at least ten counts. The chain couples TRBV7-2 to TRBJ2-3; D ambiguous. The CDR3 spans 14 residues. The V gene lost 1 base and the J gene lost 6 bases, with 11 bases spanning the gap. CDR1 and CDR2 (germline): SGHTA, FQGNSA. The CDR3 loop is CASSLGMMGDTQYF. In nucleotides, the CDR3 is TGTGCCAGCAGCTTAGGGATGATGGGTGATACGCAGTATTTT.

This clonotype was counted many times. The rearrangement uses TRBV11-1 and TRBJ2-3; 7 bases fit TRBD2. V lost 3 bases and J lost 4; bases outside the gene matches: 10. Looked up from germline, CDR1 is SGHAT and CDR2 is FQDESV (reference sequence). The CDR3 runs 16 residues. CDR3 nucleotide sequence: TGTGCCAGCAGCTTTACCGGCGGGAGTACGGCAGATACGCAGTATTTT. This translates into CASSFTGGSTADTQYF.

This clonotype has at least ten counts. The chain uses TRBV7-9 and TRBJ2-1; 9 bases match TRBD2. Per germline, CDR1 SEHNR and CDR2 FQNEAQ (reference sequence). The CDR3 consists of 15 residues. The V and J ends lost 2 bases and 8 bases, in that order; junction bases with no gene match: 7. The CDR3 bases are TGTGCCAGCAGCTTACCGGCGGGAGGGATCGATGAGCAGTTCTTC. Translated: CASSLPAGGIDEQFF.

The chain recombines TRBV20-1 with TRBJ2-7; TRBD1 matches 7 bases. Germline V gene lookup returns CDR1 DFQATT and CDR2 SNEGSKA (reference sequence). This CDR3 has 13 residues. V dropped 6 bases and J dropped 4; count of bases not matched to a gene: 9. DNA for the CDR3: TGCAGTGCCAGGACAGGAGAGGGTTACGAGCAGTACTTC. Protein product: CSARTGEGYEQYF.